This T cell receptor (beta chain) was sequenced during a study of PD-1 blockade in classical Hodgkin lymphoma. As regards this clone: Antigen unknown.

Time point of the sample: cycle 4 day 1 (C4D1), after more than five weeks of nivolumab. No patient escaped relapse after autologous stem cell transplantation, and brentuximab vedotin exposure varied. Patients showed best responses of complete response, partial response or progressive disease. The CDR3 is made up of 15 amino acids. Germline assignment: CDR1 SGDLS and CDR2 YYNGEE. V lost 1 base to trimming and J lost 4 bases; unmatched junction nucleotides: 8. Findings and limits, study-wide: By C4D1, CD4+ diversity increased significantly, especially in complete responders.

Profiling relied on immunoSEQ multiplex PCR, and the TCRdb table lists in-frame clones only, not all of them. Among tens of thousands of clones listed, 75% to 95% were seen once. The specimen was peripheral blood mononuclear cells (PBMCs), collected before the fourth cycle of nivolumab. J is TRBJ2-7 and V is TRBV9, with 7 bases identical to TRBD1. This receptor was taken from a human donor with classical Hodgkin lymphoma. CDR3 in amino acids: CASSVTGQLPYEQYF. CDR3 in DNA: TGTGCCAGCAGCGTAACGGGACAGCTACCTTACGAGCAGTACTTC.